This TCR beta chain was captured in a study of CD8+CD57+ T cells in acquired aplastic anemia. For CDR3 and TCR beta VDJ profiling, genomic DNA was the template used. TCRdb itself ran the reads through MiXCR, one entry per CDR3 protein. The table has about 64,000 distinct CDR3 sequences, 45% to 70% seen once. V lost 0 bases, J lost 8 bases, and 7 bases lay in between. Per the germline V gene, CDR1 is SGHTA and CDR2 is FQGNSA. This CDR3 spans 13 amino acids. The chain combines TRBV7-2 with TRBJ1-4; no clear D gene. The TCR originated in a human donor in good health, serving as a control. The specimen was sorted CD4+, CD8+, or CD8+CD57+ T cells (not recorded which) from PBMCs. The CDR3 loop is CASSLAGNEKLFF. The CDR3 nucleotides read TGTGCCAGCAGCTTAGCTGGTAACGAAAAACTGTTTTTT.